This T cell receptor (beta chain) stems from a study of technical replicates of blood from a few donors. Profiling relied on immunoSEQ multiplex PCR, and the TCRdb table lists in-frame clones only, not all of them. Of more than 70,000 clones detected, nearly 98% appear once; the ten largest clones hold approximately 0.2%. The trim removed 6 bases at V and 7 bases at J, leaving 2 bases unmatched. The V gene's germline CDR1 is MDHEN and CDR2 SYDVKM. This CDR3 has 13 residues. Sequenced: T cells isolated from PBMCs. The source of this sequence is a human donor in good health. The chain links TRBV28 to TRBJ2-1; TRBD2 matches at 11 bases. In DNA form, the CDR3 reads TGTGCCAGCAGCCGACTAGCGGGGAATGAGCAGTTCTTC. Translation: CASSRLAGNEQFF.